This T cell receptor beta chain was captured in a study of response to subunit inactivated influenza vaccine. Study results and limitations: Every seasonal influenza vaccination brings in few new T cells, the authors suggested.

On this clonotype itself: No antigen is known for it. It may be a read error: a sequence one base away is much more abundant.

One entry per CDR3 protein, called by TCRdb with MiXCR from the RT-PCR reads. The sample has 500,000 to 600,000 distinct CDR3 sequences, 10% to 15% seen once; the top ten hold 10%. Germline V gene lookup returns CDR1 SQVTM and CDR2 ANQGSEA. This CDR3 is built from 15 residues. The sequence was obtained from a man between 45 and 60 years old who received an inactivated influenza vaccine. Sequencing was performed on PBMCs from blood, taken on the day of vaccination. The genes are TRBV29-1 and TRBJ2-3; 13 nucleotides match TRBD2. DNA of the CDR3: TGCGGCGTTGACACTAGCGGGAGGGCCGGAGATACGCAGTATTTT. This codes for CGVDTSGRAGDTQYF.